Each of the 15 T cell receptor beta chains below was sequenced from the same sample in a study of blood T cell repertoires in COVID-19. TCRdb's copy holds only in-frame clones and misses some; the assay was immunoSEQ multiplex PCR. The profile shows around 200,000 clones, around nine tenths of them singletons. Sequencing used peripheral blood. The receptor set was obtained from a man between 18 and 29 years old with active or convalescent COVID-19.

This rearrangement joins TRBV13 to TRBJ2-7; 11 bases fit TRBD2. The V and J ends lost 2 bases and 3 bases, in that order; junction bases with no gene match: 12. Per the germline V gene, CDR1 is PRHDT and CDR2 is FYEKMQ (reference sequence). The CDR3 length is 18 residues. CDR3 coding DNA: TGTGCCAGCAGCTTAAGCGACGACTCCGGGACTAGCGGCTACGAGCAGTACTTC. This encodes CASSLSDDSGTSGYEQYF.

This sequence joins TRBV7-9 and TRBJ2-3; possible D gene TRBD2, 6 bases. This CDR3 is 16 amino acids long. Trimming took off 5 bases at V and 7 bases at J, with 22 bases between the two ends. CDR1 SEHNR and CDR2 FQNEAQ come from the germline V gene (reference sequence). This CDR3 reads CASSHSQGIAGNTQYF. CDR3 DNA: TGTGCCAGCAGCCATTCCCAGGGTATCGCGGGAAATACGCAGTATTTT.

The chain combines TRBV12-3 or TRBV12-4 with TRBJ1-1; D is unresolved. The V end was cut by 5 bases, the J end by 7 bases, with 8 bases between. The CDR3 spans 11 residues. The CDR3 spells CASSGRFEAFF. As DNA, the CDR3 is TGTGCCAGCAGTGGGCGATTTGAAGCTTTCTTT.

This CDR3 reads CASSEWDSYEQFF. DNA for the CDR3: TGTGCCAGCAGTGAATGGGACAGCTATGAGCAGTTCTTC. The chain links TRBV25-1 to TRBJ2-1, with 7 bases aligning to TRBD1. Looked up from germline, CDR1 is MGHDK and CDR2 is SYGVNS. The trim removed 1 base at V and 8 bases at J, leaving 2 bases unmatched. The CDR3 extends over 13 amino acids.

V usage is TRBV28 and J usage is TRBJ1-5; 8 nucleotides line up with TRBD1. Trimming cost V 6 bases and J 4 bases; bases outside gene matches: 5. Per germline, CDR1 MDHEN and CDR2 SYDVKM. The CDR3 consists of 14 residues. In nucleotides, the CDR3 is TGTGCCAGCAGGGGAGACAGGGGTAATCAGCCCCAGCATTTT. It specifies CASRGDRGNQPQHF.

This chain joins TRBV10-2 and TRBJ2-7, with a tentative D call TRBD2 (6 bases). Looked up from germline, CDR1 is WSHSY and CDR2 is SAAADI. Trimming took 5 bases from V and 6 from J, leaving 11 bases between them. This CDR3 is built from 12 residues. The CDR3 spells CASSFQGGEQYF. DNA of the CDR3: TGCGCCAGCAGTTTCCAGGGAGGCGAGCAGTACTTC.

For the CDR3, the DNA is TGTGCCAGCAGCCTTGCAGGGGACACAGATACGCAGTATTTT. Amino acids: CASSLAGDTDTQYF. The chain combines TRBV3-1 (or the pseudogene TRBV3-2) with TRBJ2-3, with D perhaps matching TRBD1 (6 bases). This CDR3 has 14 residues. Germline V gives CDR1 LGHDT, CDR2 YNNKEL (reference sequence). With 4 bases removed from V and 2 bases from J, the gap between germline ends came to 10 bases.

V gene TRBV6-6 combines with J gene TRBJ2-5; a possible D gene is TRBD1 (6 bases). Germline CDR1 is MNHNY and CDR2 is SVGAGI (reference sequence). The CDR3 runs to 18 residues. Trimming took 5 bases from V and 5 from J, leaving 27 bases between them. The CDR3 reads CASSPQEDSAGVTETQYF. The CDR3 DNA reads as TGTGCCAGCAGTCCCCAGGAAGATTCTGCAGGGGTTACGGAGACCCAGTACTTC.

The chain recombines TRBV4-3 with TRBJ2-1; D is uncertain. The CDR3 consists of 13 residues. V lost 1 base and J lost 4, with 5 bases in between. Germline V lookup: CDR1 LGHNA, CDR2 YSLEER. CDR3 sequence reads: CASSQGAYNEQFF. The DNA of the CDR3 is TGCGCCAGCAGCCAAGGGGCTTACAATGAGCAGTTCTTC.

The V and J genes are TRBV14 and TRBJ1-2; TRBD1 agrees at 9 bases. V shed 2 bases, J shed 4 bases, and the junction held 11 bases outside the gene matches. The germline CDR1 and CDR2 sequences are SGHDN and FVKESK. The CDR3 covers 17 residues. CDR3 amino acids: CASSQRDRVKISYGYTF. CDR3 DNA sequence: TGTGCCAGCAGCCAACGGGACAGGGTAAAAATCAGCTATGGCTACACCTTC.

The CDR3 DNA reads TGCGCCAGCAGCCCCCAGGCTGACACTGAAGCTTTCTTT. This encodes CASSPQADTEAFF. The rearrangement joins TRBV5-1 to TRBJ1-1; D is uncertain. Germline-derived CDR1 and CDR2 are SGHRS and YFSETQ. CDR3 length: 13 amino acids. The V end lost 4 bases, the J end lost 3 bases, and 10 bases lay between the germline ends.

The chain couples TRBV5-1 to TRBJ2-3; D is unresolved. The CDR3 has 16 amino acids. The germline V gene encodes CDR1 SGHRS and CDR2 YFSETQ. Trimming cost V 0 bases and J 2 bases, with 13 bases left between them. CDR3 DNA sequence: TGCGCCAGCAGCTTGGGGTCAAGCGAGCACACAGATACGCAGTATTTT. Residues: CASSLGSSEHTDTQYF.

The rearrangement uses TRBV5-5 and TRBJ2-2; D is perhaps TRBD2 (5 bases). Trimming shortened V by 0 bases and J by 6 bases, and 6 bases separated the two germline ends. The CDR3 has 13 amino acids. CDR1 is SGHKS and CDR2 is YYEKEE in the germline V gene (reference sequence). In nucleotides, the CDR3 is TGTGCCAGCAGCTTGGTACTAGCCGGGGAGCTGTTTTTT. Its translation: CASSLVLAGELFF.

This clone occurred once. The rearrangement links TRBV14 to TRBJ1-1, with a possible D match to TRBD1 (6 bases). Germline V gives CDR1 SGHDN, CDR2 FVKESK. Trimming stripped 4 bases from V and 1 base from J, with 16 bases between. CDR3 length equals 16 residues. The CDR3 region has the DNA TGTGCCAGCAGCCTAAATATAAAACAGGGGAACACTGAAGCTTTCTTT. Protein product: CASSLNIKQGNTEAFF.

The chain links TRBV5-4 to TRBJ2-1; 11 bases map to TRBD2. J gave up 1 base and V 4 bases, and 7 bases lay outside the gene matches. Germline V gene lookup returns CDR1 SGHNT and CDR2 YYREEE (reference sequence). The CDR3 totals 17 residues. DNA for the CDR3: TGTGCCAGCAGCCCCCAGGTAGCGGGAGGGTCCTACAATGAGCAGTTCTTC. It translates to CASSPQVAGGSYNEQFF.